One and the same sample provided the 23 T cell receptor beta chains below, sequenced in a study of blood T cells in healthy people across ages. Through a sample-barcoded 5' primer and a J-beta primer mix, a second PCR was run for roughly 6 to 12 cycles. TCRdb used MiXCR to reprocess the 5' RACE reads, holding one entry per CDR3 protein. The sample consists of about 1.1 million distinct CDR3 sequences, approximately 38% of them appearing once. Sequencing used blood. The receptors come from a man between 18 and 29 years old in good health.

CDR3 region: CASSLDGQVPVETQYF. The CDR3 DNA reads as TGCGCCAGCAGCTTGGATGGACAGGTGCCGGTAGAGACCCAGTACTTC. The chain joins TRBV5-1 to TRBJ2-5; TRBD1 matches at 7 bases. The CDR3 runs 16 residues. Germline CDR1 and CDR2: SGHRS and YFSETQ. J gave up 4 bases and V 0 bases, and 9 bases lay outside the gene matches.

This clonotype was picked up a small number of times. The chain recombines TRBV29-1 with TRBJ2-3; no reliable D call. CDR3 size: 15 residues. V dropped 4 bases and J dropped 0 bases, with 14 bases sitting between them. Germline V CDR1 and CDR2: SQVTM, ANQGSEA. CDR3 protein: CSVVLLGRSTDTQYF. CDR3 DNA: TGCAGCGTTGTCCTTCTCGGTAGGAGCACAGATACGCAGTATTTT.

The chain combines TRBV12-3 or TRBV12-4 with TRBJ2-1; TRBD1 might be the D (5 bases). This CDR3 has 13 residues. Deletions cut 1 base from V and 8 bases from J, with 9 bases between. The CDR3 is CASSLVAGYEQFF. CDR3 nucleotides: TGTGCCAGCAGTTTAGTGGCAGGGTATGAGCAGTTCTTC.

The chain couples TRBV11-2 to TRBJ2-1, with a tentative D call TRBD1 (6 bases). The V end was cut by 6 bases, the J end by 2 bases, with 14 bases between. This CDR3 is built from 15 residues. Germline V gene sequence: CDR1 SGHAT, CDR2 FQNNGV. CDR3 sequence reads: CASRGASTPYNEQFF. CDR3 DNA sequence: TGTGCCAGCAGGGGGGCTTCGACCCCCTACAATGAGCAGTTCTTC.

V gene TRBV29-1 combines with J gene TRBJ2-5; D uncertain. Per the germline V gene, CDR1 is SQVTM and CDR2 is ANQGSEA. The CDR3 extends over 12 amino acids. The V and J ends lost 3 bases and 4 bases respectively, with 9 bases between them. The CDR3 bases are TGCAGCGTTGATCGTACGGGAGAGACCCAGTACTTC. Translated, it gives CSVDRTGETQYF. The full variable domain, its missing parts supplied by reference TRBV29-1 and TRBJ2-5, is SAVISQKPSRDICQRGTSLTIQCQVDSQVTMMFWYRQQPGQSLTLIATANQGSEATYESGFVIDKFPISRPNLTFSTLTVSNMSPEDSSIYLCSVDRTGETQYFGPGTRLLVL.

This clonotype was detected ten times or more. The chain couples TRBV4-3 to TRBJ2-1, with D perhaps assigned TRBD1 or TRBD2 (5 bases each). This CDR3 comprises 16 residues. Germline V gives CDR1 LGHNA, CDR2 YSLEER. With 1 base removed from V and 5 bases from J, the gap between germline ends came to 15 bases. The CDR3 bases are TGCGCCAGCAGCCAAGTATCTGGGGGTTACGACAATGAGCAGTTCTTC. This codes for CASSQVSGGYDNEQFF.

The chain couples TRBV6-5 to TRBJ1-1; D is unclear. Trimming removed 3 bases from V and 3 bases from J, with 8 bases in between. The CDR3 is 13 residues long. Germline assignment: CDR1 MNHEY and CDR2 SVGAGI. The CDR3 region is CASSYQRHTEAFF. The DNA of the CDR3 is TGTGCCAGCAGTTATCAGAGGCACACTGAAGCTTTCTTT.

In this sample, this clonotype turned up a few times. This chain uses TRBV20-1 with TRBJ1-2, with 7 bases fitting TRBD1. This CDR3 is built from 13 residues. Per the germline V gene, CDR1 is DFQATT and CDR2 is SNEGSKA (reference sequence). V was pared by 5 bases and J by 3 bases, with 6 bases of the junction left unmatched. The CDR3 loop reads CSAETGSDYGYTF. The CDR3 DNA reads as TGCAGTGCTGAGACAGGGTCGGACTATGGCTACACCTTC.

In DNA, the CDR3 is TGTGCCAGCAGCTCCCCCGGGACAGGACAATACGAGCAGTACTTC. It is translated as CASSSPGTGQYEQYF. The rearrangement links TRBV13 to TRBJ2-4; TRBD1 aligns across 8 bases. The DNA end lines up better with TRBJ2-7; the J call may be wrong. Germline V gene sequence: CDR1 PRHDT, CDR2 FYEKMQ (reference sequence). There are 15 residues in the CDR3.

This clonotype was seen only once. An end of the junction differs from the germline gene, which may be a read error. The chain carries TRBV6-2 or TRBV6-3 and TRBJ2-7; 7 nucleotides agree with TRBD2. The CDR3 has 14 residues. The germline gives CDR1 MNHEY, CDR2 SVGEGT. The CDR3 DNA reads TGCGCCACCTCCGAGGGGACTACCTACAATGAGCAGTACTTC. Translation gives CATSEGTTYNEQYF.

The genes are TRBV7-9 and TRBJ2-3; unclear D gene. Between the trimmed V and J ends, which lost 7 bases and 0 bases, there was a span of 8 bases. The CDR3 spans 13 residues. CDR1 and CDR2 from the germline V gene are SEHNR and FQNEAQ (reference sequence). This chain's CDR3 is CASIRSSTDTQYF. DNA of the CDR3: TGTGCCAGCATCCGCTCCAGCACAGATACGCAGTATTTT.

The rearrangement joins TRBV5-6 to TRBJ1-2; TRBD1 agrees at 7 bases. After removal of 3 bases from V and 10 bases from J, the junction contained 9 bases not matched to a gene. Germline values: CDR1 SGHDT, CDR2 YYEEEE. CDR3 length: 13 residues. DNA for the CDR3: TGTGCCAGCAGCTCCGGACAGGAGGTTGCCTACACCTTC. This gives the protein CASSSGQEVAYTF. Based on the CDR3 plus reference TRBV5-6 and TRBJ1-2, the full variable domain is DAGVTQSPTHLIKTRGQQVTLRCSPKSGHDTVSWYQQALGQGPQFIFQYYEEEERQRGNFPDRFSGHQFPNYSSELNVNALLLGDSALYLCASSSGQEVAYTFGSGTRLTVV.

The rearrangement links TRBV20-1 to TRBJ2-2; 13 positions match TRBD2. CDR1 is DFQATT, CDR2 SNEGSKA, per germline (reference sequence). This CDR3 comprises 18 residues. V lost 6 bases, J lost 1 base, and 11 bases stayed unmatched. DNA for the CDR3: TGCAGTGCCCTGGGGCCAGGACTAGCGGGAGAGAACACCGGGGAGCTGTTTTTT. It encodes CSALGPGLAGENTGELFF.

The chain links TRBV9 to TRBJ1-4; D remains ambiguous. Trimming took off 4 bases at V and 10 bases at J, with 11 bases between the two ends. The CDR3 is 12 residues long. The V gene's germline CDR1 is SGDLS and CDR2 YYNGEE. The DNA of the CDR3 is TGTGCCAGCAGCCCAGAGGGAGGAAAACTGTTTTTT. Amino acid sequence: CASSPEGGKLFF.

This clonotype was detected only a few times. The chain carries TRBV7-2 and TRBJ2-1; 7 bases are shared with TRBD1. The germline gives CDR1 SGHTA, CDR2 FQGNSA. There are 15 residues in the CDR3. V lost 2 bases to trimming and J lost 8 bases; unmatched junction nucleotides: 9. CDR3 bases: TGTGCCAGCAGCTTAATTGCGGGCAGGGGGTATGAGCAGTTCTTC. Residues: CASSLIAGRGYEQFF.

The chain links TRBV20-1 to TRBJ1-1, with D tentatively TRBD1 (6 bases). CDR1 DFQATT and CDR2 SNEGSKA come from the germline V gene (reference sequence). V was cut by 4 bases and J by 6 bases, with 9 bases left in between. CDR3 length: 11 residues. CDR3 nucleotide sequence: TGCAGTGCTACGAACAGGGCTGAAGCTTTCTTT. It codes for CSATNRAEAFF.

This clonotype was recorded only once. The J gene is TRBJ1-4, the V gene TRBV5-1; D gene unclear. CDR1 SGHRS and CDR2 YFSETQ come from the germline V gene. The CDR3 extends over 18 amino acids. V shed 4 bases and J shed 0 bases, with 19 bases lying between them. CDR3 sequence: CASSPTSRFSSTNEKLFF. In DNA, the CDR3 is TGCGCCAGCAGCCCAACCAGTCGGTTTTCCTCAACTAATGAAAAACTGTTTTTT.

This chain uses TRBV20-1 with TRBJ2-1, with 11 bases aligning to TRBD2. The germline CDR1 and CDR2 sequences are DFQATT and SNEGSKA (reference sequence). Unmatched junction bases numbered 5, after V lost 1 base and J lost 3 bases. The CDR3 is 16 residues long. CDR3 region: CSARGTSGGSYNEQFF. The CDR3 DNA reads TGCAGTGCTAGAGGCACTAGCGGGGGTAGCTACAATGAGCAGTTCTTC.

This clonotype was seen a handful of times. The chain combines TRBV6-6 with TRBJ1-2; D remains ambiguous. Germline V gives CDR1 MNHNY, CDR2 SVGAGI (reference sequence). This CDR3 has 13 residues. With 6 bases removed from V and 6 bases from J, the gap between germline ends came to 14 bases. CDR3: CASSPTGRDGYTF. CDR3 sequence (DNA): TGTGCCAGCAGCCCGACCGGACGCGATGGCTACACCTTC.

The chain carries TRBV7-2 and TRBJ2-3; D assignment may be TRBD1 or TRBD2 (6 bases each). CDR1 is SGHTA and CDR2 is FQGNSA in the germline V gene. The CDR3 covers 15 residues. V lost 2 bases and J 2 bases, leaving 11 bases between the germline ends. The CDR3 here is CASSLMPGATDTQYF. In DNA, the CDR3 is TGTGCCAGCAGCTTAATGCCGGGGGCCACAGATACGCAGTATTTT. Using reference TRBV7-2 and TRBJ2-3 for the parts outside the CDR3, the full variable domain is GAGVSQSPSNKVTEKGKDVELRCDPISGHTALYWYRQSLGQGLEFLIYFQGNSAPDKSGLPSDRFSAERTGGSVSTLTIQRTQQEDSAVYLCASSLMPGATDTQYFGPGTRLTVL.

CDR3 protein: CASSSAGGRQYF. In DNA, the CDR3 is TGTGCCAGCAGTTCGGCGGGAGGTAGGCAGTACTTC. V gene TRBV28 combines with J gene TRBJ2-5, with TRBD2 identical over 8 bases. Germline values: CDR1 MDHEN, CDR2 SYDVKM. With V trimmed by 4 bases and J by 11 bases, 6 bases remained unmatched. The CDR3 spans 12 residues.

This clonotype has a handful of counts. The genes are TRBV27 and TRBJ1-6; D might be TRBD1 (5 bases). From germline, CDR1 is MNHEY and CDR2 SMNVEV (reference sequence). The V end was cut by 10 bases, the J end by 7 bases, with 17 bases between. The CDR3 is 14 amino acids. For the CDR3, the DNA is TGTGCCACCATGGGGGGTCCGGGGAATTCACCCCTCCACTTT. Its translation: CATMGGPGNSPLHF.

The rearrangement joins TRBV20-1 to TRBJ2-7; possibly TRBD2 for D (6 bases). The length of the CDR3 is 13 residues. The germline V gene has CDR1 DFQATT and CDR2 SNEGSKA (reference sequence). V lost 2 bases and J lost 5, with 13 bases in between. CDR3: CSARLAGLNEQYF. CDR3 nucleotides: TGCAGTGCTAGACTGGCAGGACTAAACGAGCAGTACTTC.